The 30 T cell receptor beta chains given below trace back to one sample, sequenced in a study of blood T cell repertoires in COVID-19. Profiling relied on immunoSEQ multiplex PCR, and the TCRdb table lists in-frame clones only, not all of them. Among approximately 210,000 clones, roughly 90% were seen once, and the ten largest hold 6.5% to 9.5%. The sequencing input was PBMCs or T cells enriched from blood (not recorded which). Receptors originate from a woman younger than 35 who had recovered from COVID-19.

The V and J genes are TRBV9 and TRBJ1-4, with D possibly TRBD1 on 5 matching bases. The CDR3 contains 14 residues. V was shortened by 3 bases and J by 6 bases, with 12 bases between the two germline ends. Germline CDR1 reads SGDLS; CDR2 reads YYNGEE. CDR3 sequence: CASSAGLSDEKLFF. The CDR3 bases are TGTGCCAGCAGCGCAGGGCTCTCCGATGAAAAACTGTTTTTT.

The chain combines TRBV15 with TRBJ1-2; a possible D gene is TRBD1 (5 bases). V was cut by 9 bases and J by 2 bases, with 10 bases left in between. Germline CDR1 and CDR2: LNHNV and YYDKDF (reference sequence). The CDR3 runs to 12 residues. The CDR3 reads CATSRANYGYTF. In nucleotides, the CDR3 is TGTGCCACTTCCAGGGCGAACTATGGCTACACCTTC.

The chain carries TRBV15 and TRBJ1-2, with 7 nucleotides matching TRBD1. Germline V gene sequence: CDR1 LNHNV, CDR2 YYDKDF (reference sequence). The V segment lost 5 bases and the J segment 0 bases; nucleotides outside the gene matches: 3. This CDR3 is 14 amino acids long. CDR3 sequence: CATSVGTANYGYTF. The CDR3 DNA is TGTGCCACCAGCGTCGGGACAGCTAACTATGGCTACACCTTC.

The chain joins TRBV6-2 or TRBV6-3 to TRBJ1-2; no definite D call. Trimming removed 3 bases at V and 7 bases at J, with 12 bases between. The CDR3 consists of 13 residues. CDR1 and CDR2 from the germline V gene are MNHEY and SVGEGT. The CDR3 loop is CASSYYGYGGYTF. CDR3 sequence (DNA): TGTGCCAGCAGTTATTACGGGTATGGTGGCTACACCTTC.

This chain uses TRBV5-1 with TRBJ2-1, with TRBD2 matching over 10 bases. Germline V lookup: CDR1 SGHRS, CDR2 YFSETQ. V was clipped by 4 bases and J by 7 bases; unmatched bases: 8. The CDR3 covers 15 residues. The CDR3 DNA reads TGCGCCAGCAGCCTCCTAGCGGGGGCGGGGAATGAGCAGTTCTTC. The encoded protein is CASSLLAGAGNEQFF.

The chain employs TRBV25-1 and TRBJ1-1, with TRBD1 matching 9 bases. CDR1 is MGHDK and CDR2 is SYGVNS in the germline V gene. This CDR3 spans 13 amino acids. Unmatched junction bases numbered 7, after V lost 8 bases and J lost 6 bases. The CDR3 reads CASGPQGASEAFF. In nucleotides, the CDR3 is TGTGCCAGCGGCCCACAGGGGGCCTCTGAAGCTTTCTTT.

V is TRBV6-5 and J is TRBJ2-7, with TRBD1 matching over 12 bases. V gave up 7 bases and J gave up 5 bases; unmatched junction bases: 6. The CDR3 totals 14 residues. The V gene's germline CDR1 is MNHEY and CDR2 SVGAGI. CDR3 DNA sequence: TGTGCCAGCAACGACCGGGACAGGGGGCACGAGCAGTACTTC. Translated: CASNDRDRGHEQYF.

CDR3 region: CASSPPGQGRGNTIYF. CDR3 bases: TGTGCCAGCTCACCACCTGGACAGGGTAGAGGAAACACCATATATTTT. The chain links TRBV18 to TRBJ1-3; 8 positions match TRBD1. Germline trimming cut 0 bases from V and 4 bases from J; bases unmatched to any gene: 5. This CDR3 is built from 16 residues. The germline gives CDR1 KGHSH, CDR2 LQKENI.

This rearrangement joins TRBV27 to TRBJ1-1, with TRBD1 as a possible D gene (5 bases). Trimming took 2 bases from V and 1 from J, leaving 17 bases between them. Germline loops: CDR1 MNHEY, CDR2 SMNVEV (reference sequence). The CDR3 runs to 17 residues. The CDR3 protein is CASSLARGLGENTEAFF. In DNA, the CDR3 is TGTGCCAGCAGTTTAGCTCGGGGGTTGGGTGAGAACACTGAAGCTTTCTTT.

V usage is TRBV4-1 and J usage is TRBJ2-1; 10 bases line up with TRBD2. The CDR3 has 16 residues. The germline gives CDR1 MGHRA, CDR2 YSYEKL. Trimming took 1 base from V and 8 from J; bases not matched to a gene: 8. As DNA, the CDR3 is TGCGCCAGCAGCCAAGTACAACTAGCGGGGAATGATGAGCAGTTCTTC. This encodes CASSQVQLAGNDEQFF.

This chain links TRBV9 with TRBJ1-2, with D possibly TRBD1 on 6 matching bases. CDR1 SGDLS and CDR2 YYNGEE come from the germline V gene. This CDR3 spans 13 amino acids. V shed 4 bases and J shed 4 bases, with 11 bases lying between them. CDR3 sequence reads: CASSLTGSYGYTF. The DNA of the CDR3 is TGTGCCAGCAGCCTAACAGGGTCCTATGGCTACACCTTC. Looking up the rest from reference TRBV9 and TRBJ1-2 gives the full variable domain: DSGVTQTPKHLITATGQRVTLRCSPRSGDLSVYWYQQSLDQGLQFLIQYYNGEERAKGNILERFSAQQFPDLHSELNLSSLELGDSALYFCASSLTGSYGYTFGSGTRLTVV.

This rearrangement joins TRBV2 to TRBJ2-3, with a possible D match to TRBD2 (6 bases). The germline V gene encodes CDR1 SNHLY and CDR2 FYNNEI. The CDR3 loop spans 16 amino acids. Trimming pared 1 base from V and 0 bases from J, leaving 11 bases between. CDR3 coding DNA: TGTGCCAGCAGTGAAGGGCGGGGATCTAGCACAGATACGCAGTATTTT. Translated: CASSEGRGSSTDTQYF.

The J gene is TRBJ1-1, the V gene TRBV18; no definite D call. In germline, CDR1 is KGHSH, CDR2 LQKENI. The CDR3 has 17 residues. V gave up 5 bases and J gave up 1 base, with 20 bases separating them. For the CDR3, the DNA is TGTGCCAGCTCAGCAAAGTTATCATCTGAGGGGAACACTGAAGCTTTCTTT. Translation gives CASSAKLSSEGNTEAFF.

CDR3 loop: CASSRRGARETQYF. CDR3 nucleotide sequence: TGTGCCAGCTCACGTCGTGGGGCCCGGGAGACCCAGTACTTC. The chain joins TRBV18 to TRBJ2-5; TRBD1 might be the D (5 bases). The germline V and J ends were trimmed by 4 bases and 5 bases, with 14 bases remaining between them. The CDR3 extends over 14 amino acids. The germline V gene encodes CDR1 KGHSH and CDR2 LQKENI.

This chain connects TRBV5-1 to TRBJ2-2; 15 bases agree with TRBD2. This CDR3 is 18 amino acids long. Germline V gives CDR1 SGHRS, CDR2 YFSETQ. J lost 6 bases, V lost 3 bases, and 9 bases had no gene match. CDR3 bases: TGCGCCAGCAGCTCCCGGACTAGCGGGGGGGCTTTCCCCGGGGAGCTGTTTTTT. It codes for CASSSRTSGGAFPGELFF.

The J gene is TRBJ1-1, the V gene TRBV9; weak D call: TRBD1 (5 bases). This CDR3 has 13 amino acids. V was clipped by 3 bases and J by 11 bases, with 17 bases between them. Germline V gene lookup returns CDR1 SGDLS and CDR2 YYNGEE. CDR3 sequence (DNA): TGTGCCAGCAGCGGACGGGGTCCCGGGGGGGCTTTCTTT. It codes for CASSGRGPGGAFF.

The CDR3 coding sequence is TGTGCCAGCAGCCAAAGTACAGGGAGAGGAAACACCATATATTTT. Translation gives CASSQSTGRGNTIYF. The gene calls are TRBV3-1 (or the pseudogene TRBV3-2) and TRBJ1-3, with a possible D match to TRBD1 (6 bases). V lost 2 bases and J lost 4, with 12 bases in between. The germline gives CDR1 LGHDT, CDR2 YNNKEL (reference sequence). CDR3 length: 15 amino acids.

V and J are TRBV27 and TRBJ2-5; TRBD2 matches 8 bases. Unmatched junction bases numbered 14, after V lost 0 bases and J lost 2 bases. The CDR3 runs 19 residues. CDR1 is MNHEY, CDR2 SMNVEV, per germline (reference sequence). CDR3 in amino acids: CASSLSGGLEGGPQETQYF. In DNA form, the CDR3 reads TGTGCCAGCAGTTTATCCGGGGGACTAGAGGGGGGCCCTCAAGAGACCCAGTACTTC.

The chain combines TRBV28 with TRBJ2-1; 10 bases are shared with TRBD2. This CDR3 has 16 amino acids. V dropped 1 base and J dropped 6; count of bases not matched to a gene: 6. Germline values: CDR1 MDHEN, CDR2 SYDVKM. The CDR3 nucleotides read TGTGCCAGCAGTTTATCCGGTCTAGCGGGGGTCAATGAGCAGTTCTTC. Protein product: CASSLSGLAGVNEQFF.

CDR3 in DNA: TGTGCCAGTACCCCCCCCCGGACAGGCACTAATGAAAAACTGTTTTTT. Amino acids: CASTPPRTGTNEKLFF. This rearrangement joins TRBV19 to TRBJ1-4; 7 nucleotides align to TRBD1. The J segment lost 2 bases and the V segment lost 7 bases, leaving 10 bases of the junction unmatched. The CDR3 has 16 amino acids. The V gene's germline CDR1 is LNHDA and CDR2 SQIVND (reference sequence).

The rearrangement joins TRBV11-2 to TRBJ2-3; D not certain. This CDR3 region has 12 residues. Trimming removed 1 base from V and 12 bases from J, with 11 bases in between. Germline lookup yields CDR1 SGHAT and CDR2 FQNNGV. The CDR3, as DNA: TGTGCCAGCAGCTTAGTGCCGGTCTTTCAGTATTTT. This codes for CASSLVPVFQYF.

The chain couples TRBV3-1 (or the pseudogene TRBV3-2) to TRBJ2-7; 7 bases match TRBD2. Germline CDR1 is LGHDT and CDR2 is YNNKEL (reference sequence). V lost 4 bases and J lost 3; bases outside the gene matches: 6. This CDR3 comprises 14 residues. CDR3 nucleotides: TGTGCCAGCAGCCTTGCATCGGGGGGCTACGAGCAGTACTTC. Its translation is CASSLASGGYEQYF.

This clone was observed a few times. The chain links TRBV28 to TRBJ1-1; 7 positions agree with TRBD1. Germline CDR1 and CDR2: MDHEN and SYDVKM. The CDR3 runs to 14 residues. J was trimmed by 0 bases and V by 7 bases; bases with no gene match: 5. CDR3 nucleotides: TGTGCCAGCAAGCAGGGACAGCTGAACACTGAAGCTTTCTTT. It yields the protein CASKQGQLNTEAFF.

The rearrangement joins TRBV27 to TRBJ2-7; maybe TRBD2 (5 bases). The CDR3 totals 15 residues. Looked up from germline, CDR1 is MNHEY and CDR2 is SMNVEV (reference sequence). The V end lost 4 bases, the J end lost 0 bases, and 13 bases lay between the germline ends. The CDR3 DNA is TGTGCCAGCAGTTATTTGGGGAGAACCTCCTACGAGCAGTACTTC. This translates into CASSYLGRTSYEQYF.

The CDR3 sequence is CASSNRQGRMNTEAFF. CDR3 bases: TGTGCCAGTAGTAATCGACAGGGAAGGATGAACACTGAAGCTTTCTTT. V usage is TRBV19 and J usage is TRBJ1-1; 7 bases align to TRBD1. This CDR3 is built from 16 residues. Losses at the gene ends were 4 bases for V and 0 bases for J; bases not matched to a gene: 8. Germline V CDR1 and CDR2: LNHDA, SQIVND (reference sequence).

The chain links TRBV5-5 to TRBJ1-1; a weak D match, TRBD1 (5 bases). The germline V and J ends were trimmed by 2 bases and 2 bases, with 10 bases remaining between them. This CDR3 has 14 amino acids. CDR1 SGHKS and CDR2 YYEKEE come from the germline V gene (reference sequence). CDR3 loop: CASSFSRVNTEAFF. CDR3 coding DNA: TGTGCCAGCAGCTTTAGCAGGGTTAACACTGAAGCTTTCTTT. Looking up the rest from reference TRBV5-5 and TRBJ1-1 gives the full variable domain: DAGVTQSPTHLIKTRGQQVTLRCSPISGHKSVSWYQQVLGQGPQFIFQYYEKEERGRGNFPDRFSARQFPNYSSELNVNALLLGDSALYLCASSFSRVNTEAFFGQGTRLTVV.

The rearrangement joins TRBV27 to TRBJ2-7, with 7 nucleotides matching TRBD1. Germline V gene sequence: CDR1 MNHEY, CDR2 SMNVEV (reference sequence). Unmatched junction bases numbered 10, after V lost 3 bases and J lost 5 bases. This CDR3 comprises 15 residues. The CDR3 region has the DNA TGTGCCAGCAGTTTCACCACAGGGGTTTTCAACGAGCAGTACTTC. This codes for CASSFTTGVFNEQYF.

CDR3 coding DNA: TGTGCCAGCGGCAAATACCGGGACTCCAATGAGCAGTTCTTC. Translated: CASGKYRDSNEQFF. This rearrangement joins TRBV25-1 to TRBJ2-1, with D tentatively TRBD2 (6 bases). Trimming stripped 8 bases from V and 6 bases from J, with 17 bases between. The germline V gene has CDR1 MGHDK and CDR2 SYGVNS. This CDR3 has 14 residues.

The CDR3 reads CASSLQGLRNQPQHF. CDR3 nucleotides: TGTGCCAGCAGTCTCCAGGGGCTACGAAATCAGCCCCAGCATTTT. The chain is built from TRBV28 and TRBJ1-5; tentatively, D is TRBD1 (6 bases). From germline, CDR1 is MDHEN and CDR2 SYDVKM. The CDR3 sequence is 15 residues long. V shed 5 bases and J shed 4 bases, with 15 bases lying between them.

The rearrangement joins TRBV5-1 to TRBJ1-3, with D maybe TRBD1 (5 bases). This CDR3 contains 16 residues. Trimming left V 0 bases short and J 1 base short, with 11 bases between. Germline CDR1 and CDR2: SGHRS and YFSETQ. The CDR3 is CASSLGSPGSGNTIYF. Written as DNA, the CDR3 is TGCGCCAGCAGCTTGGGGTCTCCAGGGTCTGGAAACACCATATATTTT.